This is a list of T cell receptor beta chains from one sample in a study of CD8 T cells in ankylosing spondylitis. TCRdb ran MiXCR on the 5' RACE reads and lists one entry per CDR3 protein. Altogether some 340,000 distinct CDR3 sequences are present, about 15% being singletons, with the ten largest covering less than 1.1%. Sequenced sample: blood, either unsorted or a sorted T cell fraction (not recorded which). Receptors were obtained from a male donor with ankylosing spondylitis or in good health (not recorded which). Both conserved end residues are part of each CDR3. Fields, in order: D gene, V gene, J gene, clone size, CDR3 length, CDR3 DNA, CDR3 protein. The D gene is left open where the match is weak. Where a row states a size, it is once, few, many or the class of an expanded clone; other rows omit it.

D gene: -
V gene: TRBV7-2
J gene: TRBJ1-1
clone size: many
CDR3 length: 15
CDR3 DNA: TGTGCCAGCAGCTTAGAGGAGGTACTGAACACTGAAGCTTTCTTT
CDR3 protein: CASSLEEVLNTEAFF

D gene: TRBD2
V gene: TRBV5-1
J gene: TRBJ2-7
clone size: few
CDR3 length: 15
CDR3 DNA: TGCGCCAGCAGGAGGAGCGGGAGAGGCTCCTACGAGCAGTACTTC
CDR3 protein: CASRRSGRGSYEQYF

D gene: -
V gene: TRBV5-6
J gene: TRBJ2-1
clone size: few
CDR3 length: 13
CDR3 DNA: TGTGCCAGCAGCCCTCCGTCGAGTAATGAGCAGTTCTTC
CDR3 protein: CASSPPSSNEQFF

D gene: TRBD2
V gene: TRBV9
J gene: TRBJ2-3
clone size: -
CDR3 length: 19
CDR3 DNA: TGTGCCAGCAGCGCCCGGTGGACTAGGGCTAGCGGCCGCACAGATACGCAGTATTTT
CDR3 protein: CASSARWTRASGRTDTQYF

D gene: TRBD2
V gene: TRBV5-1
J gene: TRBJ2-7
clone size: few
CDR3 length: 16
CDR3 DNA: TGCGCCAGCAGCGCAACCCTAGCGGGGGGAACCTACGAGCAGTACTTC
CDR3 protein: CASSATLAGGTYEQYF

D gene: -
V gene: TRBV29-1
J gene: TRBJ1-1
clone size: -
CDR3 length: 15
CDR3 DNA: TGCAGCGTTGGGTTGGTGGTGAAGAGAGACACTGAAGCTTTCTTT
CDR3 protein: CSVGLVVKRDTEAFF

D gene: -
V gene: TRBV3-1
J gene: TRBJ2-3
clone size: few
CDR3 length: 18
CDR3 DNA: TGTGCCAGCAGCCAAGAAGGGCCAAGCGTGGGGCGCACAGATACGCAGTATTTT
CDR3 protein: CASSQEGPSVGRTDTQYF

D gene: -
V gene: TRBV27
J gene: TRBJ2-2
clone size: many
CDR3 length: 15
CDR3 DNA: TGTGCCAGCAGTAGCCTACTAGAGTACACCGGGGAGCTGTTTTTT
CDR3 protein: CASSSLLEYTGELFF

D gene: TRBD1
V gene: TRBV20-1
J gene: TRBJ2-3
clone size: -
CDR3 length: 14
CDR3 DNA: TGCAGTGCCTTGGGACAGGGAATCCCAGATACGCAGTATTTT
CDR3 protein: CSALGQGIPDTQYF

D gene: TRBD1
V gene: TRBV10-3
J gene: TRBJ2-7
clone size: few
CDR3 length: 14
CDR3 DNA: TGTGCCATCAGTGAGGGGTGGACAGGGGCCGAGCAGTACTTC
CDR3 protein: CAISEGWTGAEQYF

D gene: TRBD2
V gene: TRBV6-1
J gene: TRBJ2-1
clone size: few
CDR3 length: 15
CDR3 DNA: TGTGCCAGCAGTCCCAAGCGGGGGGGCTACAATGAGCAGTTCTTC
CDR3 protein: CASSPKRGGYNEQFF

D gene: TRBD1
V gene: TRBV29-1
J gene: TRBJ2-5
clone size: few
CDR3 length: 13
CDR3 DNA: TGCAGCGCCGGACAGGGAAAATGGGAGACCCAGTACTTC
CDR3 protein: CSAGQGKWETQYF

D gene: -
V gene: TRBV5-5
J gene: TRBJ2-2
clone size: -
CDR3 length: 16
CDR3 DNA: TGTGCCAGCAGCCCGTTTGCAGGGGCGAACACCGGGGAGCTGTTTTTT
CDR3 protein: CASSPFAGANTGELFF

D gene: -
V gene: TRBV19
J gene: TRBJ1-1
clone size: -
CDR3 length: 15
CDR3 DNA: TGTGCCAGTAGTATCCGGGGGCTATCGAGTACTGAAGCTTTCTTT
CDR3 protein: CASSIRGLSSTEAFF

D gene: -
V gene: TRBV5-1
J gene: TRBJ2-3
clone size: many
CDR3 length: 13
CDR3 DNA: TGCGCCAGCCGGGACACCAACACAGATACGCAGTATTTT
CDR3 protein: CASRDTNTDTQYF

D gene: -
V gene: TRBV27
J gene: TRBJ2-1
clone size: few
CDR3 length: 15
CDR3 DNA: TGTGCCAGCAGCTTAACCGGGACGGCTTCACATGAGCAGTTCTTC
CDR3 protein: CASSLTGTASHEQFF

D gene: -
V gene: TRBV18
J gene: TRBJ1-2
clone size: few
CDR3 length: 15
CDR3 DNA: TGTGCCAGCTCACCAGAGGGCATGGGGTACTATGGCTACACCTTC
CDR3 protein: CASSPEGMGYYGYTF

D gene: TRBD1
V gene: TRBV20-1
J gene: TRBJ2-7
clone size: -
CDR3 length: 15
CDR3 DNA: TGCAGTGCCACATCTCCGGGACAGGGCCCTAACGAGCAGTACTTC
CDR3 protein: CSATSPGQGPNEQYF

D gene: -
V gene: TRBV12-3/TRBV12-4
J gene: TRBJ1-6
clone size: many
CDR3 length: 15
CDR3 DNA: TGTGCCAGCACCGAGGCCGGACGGAGGCTCTCACCCCTCCACTTT
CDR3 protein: CASTEAGRRLSPLHF

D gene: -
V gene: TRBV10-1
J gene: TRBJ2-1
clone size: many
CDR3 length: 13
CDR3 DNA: TGCGCCAGCAGTGAGTCGGGGTACAATGAGCAGTTCTTC
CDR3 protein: CASSESGYNEQFF

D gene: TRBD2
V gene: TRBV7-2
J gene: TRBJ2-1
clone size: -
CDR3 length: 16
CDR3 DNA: TGTGCCAGCAGCTTGAGTCTTAGCGGGGGGAACAATGAGCAGTTCTTC
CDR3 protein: CASSLSLSGGNNEQFF

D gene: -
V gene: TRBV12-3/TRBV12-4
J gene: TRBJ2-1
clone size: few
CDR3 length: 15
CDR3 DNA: TGTGCCAGCAGTTTCGCCCAGGTCGGGTACAATGAGCAGTTCTTC
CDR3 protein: CASSFAQVGYNEQFF

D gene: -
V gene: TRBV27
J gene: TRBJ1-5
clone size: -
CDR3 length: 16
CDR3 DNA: TGTGCCAGCAGTTCCTCCCTTGAGAATAGCAATCAGCCCCAGCATTTT
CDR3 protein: CASSSSLENSNQPQHF

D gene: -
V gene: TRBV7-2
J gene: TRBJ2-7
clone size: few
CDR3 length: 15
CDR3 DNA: TGTGCCAGCAGCCTACAGGGTGGGCTCGCCTACGAGCAGTACTTC
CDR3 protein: CASSLQGGLAYEQYF

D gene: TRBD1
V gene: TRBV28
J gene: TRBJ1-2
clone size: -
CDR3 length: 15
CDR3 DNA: TGTGCCAGCAGTACACCGGGACAGGGTCACTATGGCTACACCTTC
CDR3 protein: CASSTPGQGHYGYTF

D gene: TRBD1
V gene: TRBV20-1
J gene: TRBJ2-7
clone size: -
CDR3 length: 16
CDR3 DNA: TGCAGTGCTAGAGGGGGAGGGACAGGGAGCTCCTACGAGCAGTACTTC
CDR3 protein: CSARGGGTGSSYEQYF

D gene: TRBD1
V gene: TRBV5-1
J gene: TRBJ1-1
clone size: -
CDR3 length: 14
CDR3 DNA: TGCGCCAGCAGCACTACAGGGGGCCACACTGAAGCTTTCTTT
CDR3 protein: CASSTTGGHTEAFF

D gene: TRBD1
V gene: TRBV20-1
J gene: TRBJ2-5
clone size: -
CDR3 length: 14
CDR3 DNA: TGCAGTGCTAGAGGGACAGGGGGCAGTGAGACCCAGTACTTC
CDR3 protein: CSARGTGGSETQYF

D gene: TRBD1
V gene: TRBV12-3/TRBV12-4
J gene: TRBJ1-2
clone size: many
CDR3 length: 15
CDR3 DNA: TGTGCCAGCAGTTTCGGAGGACAGGCCAGGGATGGCTACACCTTC
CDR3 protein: CASSFGGQARDGYTF

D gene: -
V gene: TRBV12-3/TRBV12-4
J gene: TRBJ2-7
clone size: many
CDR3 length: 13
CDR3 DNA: TGTGCCAGCAGTCTCGACAGACCCTACGAGCAGTACTTC
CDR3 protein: CASSLDRPYEQYF

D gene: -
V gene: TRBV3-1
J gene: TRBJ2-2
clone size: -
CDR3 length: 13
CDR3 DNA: TGTGCCAGCAGCCACGGGAAGACCGGGGAGCTGTTTTTT
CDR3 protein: CASSHGKTGELFF

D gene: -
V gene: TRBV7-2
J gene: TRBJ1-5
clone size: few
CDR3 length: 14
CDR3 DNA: TGTGCCAGCAGCCCGAGGGGGGACAATCAGCCCCAGCATTTT
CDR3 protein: CASSPRGDNQPQHF

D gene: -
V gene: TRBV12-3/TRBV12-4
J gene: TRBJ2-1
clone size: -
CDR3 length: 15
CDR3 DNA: TGTGCCAGCAGTTTAGGACAGTTATCCTACAATGAGCAGTTCTTC
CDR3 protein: CASSLGQLSYNEQFF

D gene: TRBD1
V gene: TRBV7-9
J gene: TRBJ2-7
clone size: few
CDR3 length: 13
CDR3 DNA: TGTGCCAGCCTACAGGGGCCGCTAGCCGAGCAGTACTTC
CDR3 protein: CASLQGPLAEQYF

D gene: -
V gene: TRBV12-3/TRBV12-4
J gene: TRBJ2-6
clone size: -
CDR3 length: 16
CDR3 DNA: TGTGCCAGCAGCCTACAGGGACCCTCTGGGGCCAACGTCCTGACTTTC
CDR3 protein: CASSLQGPSGANVLTF

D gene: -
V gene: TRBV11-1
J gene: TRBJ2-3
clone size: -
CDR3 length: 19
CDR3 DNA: TGTGCCAGCAGCCACCTATTTATTTTTTCGACAGCCAGCACAGATACGCAGTATTTT
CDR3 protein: CASSHLFIFSTASTDTQYF

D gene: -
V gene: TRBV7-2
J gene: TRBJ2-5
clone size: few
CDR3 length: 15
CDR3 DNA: TGTGCCAGCAGTCCTAAGGCATCCTCCGTGGAGACCCAGTACTTC
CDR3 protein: CASSPKASSVETQYF

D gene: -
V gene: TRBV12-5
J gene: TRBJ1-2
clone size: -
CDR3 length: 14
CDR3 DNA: TGTGCTAGTGGAACCTACGGACAGACCTATGGCTACACCTTC
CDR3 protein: CASGTYGQTYGYTF

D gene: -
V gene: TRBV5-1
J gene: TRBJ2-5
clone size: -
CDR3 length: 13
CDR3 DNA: TGCGCCAGCAGCTCCCCAGGGGAAGAGACCCAGTACTTC
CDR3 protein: CASSSPGEETQYF

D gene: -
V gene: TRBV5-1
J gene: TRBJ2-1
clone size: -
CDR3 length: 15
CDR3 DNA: TGCGCCAGCAGCTTGGAAGGTGGCTCAGACAATGAGCAGTTCTTC
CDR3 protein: CASSLEGGSDNEQFF

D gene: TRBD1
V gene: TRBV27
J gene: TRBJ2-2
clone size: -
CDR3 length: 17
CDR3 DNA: TGTGCCAGCACCCAGGGACAGGGCCGTGGGAACACCGGGGAGCTGTTTTTT
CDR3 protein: CASTQGQGRGNTGELFF

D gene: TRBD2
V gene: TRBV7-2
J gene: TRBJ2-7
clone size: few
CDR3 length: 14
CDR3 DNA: TGTGCCAGCAGAGGCGGGACTAGCGCGGACGAGCAGTACTTC
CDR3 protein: CASRGGTSADEQYF

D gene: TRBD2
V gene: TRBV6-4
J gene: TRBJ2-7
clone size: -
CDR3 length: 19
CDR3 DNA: TGTGCCTGCTGCTTCGGGACTAGCGGGAGGTCCTGGGGCCCCTACGAGCAGTACTTC
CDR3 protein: CACCFGTSGRSWGPYEQYF

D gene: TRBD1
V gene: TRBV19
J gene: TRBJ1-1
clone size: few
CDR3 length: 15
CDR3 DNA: TGTGCCAGTAGTACCGACAGGGTAGGTGGCACTGAAGCTTTCTTT
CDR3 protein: CASSTDRVGGTEAFF

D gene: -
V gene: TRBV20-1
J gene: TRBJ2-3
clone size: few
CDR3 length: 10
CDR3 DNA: TGCAGTGCAGTGGGAGATACGCAGTATTTT
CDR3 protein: CSAVGDTQYF

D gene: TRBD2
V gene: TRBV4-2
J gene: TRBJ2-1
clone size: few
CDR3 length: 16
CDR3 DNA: TGTGCCAGCAGCCCTCTGGGTAGCGGGGGCGGGGATGAGCAGTTCTTC
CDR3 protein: CASSPLGSGGGDEQFF